The T cell receptor beta chain described here comes from a study of shared clonotypes between healthy human individuals. Measured with immunoSEQ multiplex PCR; TCRdb has only the in-frame clones, and not every one. The table has about 1 million clones, about 80% seen once. This clone was seen at least ten times. The antigen is not known. This same CDR3 is encoded by further DNA sequences in the sample. Recent vaccinations or acute infections were absent in the healthy HIV-negative adult donors. Study results and limitations: Non-shared clonotypes were found to have lower generation probabilities than the clonotypes that were shared by all four of the sorted-subset donors. Only blood was sampled; tissue repertoires likely differ. Richness estimates generally favored naive over memory subsets.

This receptor was taken from a man in his late teens or twenties in good health. The sequenced sample was memory CD4+ T cells sorted from blood. Subset: CD45RA-negative fraction.

CDR3 nucleotides: TGTGCCAGCAGCTCTAGCGTTCCCGGGGAGCTGTTTTTT. As protein: CASSSSVPGELFF. The chain links TRBV7-2 to TRBJ2-2, with D maybe TRBD2 (6 bases). This CDR3 contains 13 residues. Trimming left V 4 bases short and J 6 bases short, with 9 bases between. Germline loops: CDR1 SGHTA, CDR2 FQGNSA.